This T cell receptor (beta chain) derives from a study of response to subunit inactivated influenza vaccine. Findings and limits, study-wide: The authors suggested that few new T cells are recruited per seasonal influenza vaccination.

In the case of this clonotype: Its antigen is not identified.

TCRdb recomputed calls from the RT-PCR reads with MiXCR, one row per CDR3 protein. The sample holds a few hundred thousand distinct CDR3 sequences, around 10% seen once. The germline gives CDR1 GTSNPN, CDR2 SVGIG (reference sequence). V was clipped by 0 bases and J by 0 bases, with 6 bases between them. The CDR3 is made up of 13 amino acids. These sequences were also reported in another study, on T cells expressing NK-cell markers. That paper notes: 5'RACE template switching with UMIs produced the TCR beta cDNA. Investigators obtained TCR beta repertoires from sorted CD3+CD56+NKG2C+, CD3+CD56+NKG2C- and CD3+CD56-NKG2C+ T cells. One of eight sequenced donors was HCMV-seronegative; the other seven were seropositive. Researchers report these clonotypes also headed the CD3+CD56-NKG2C+ fraction in four donors.

The chain combines TRBV30 with TRBJ2-7; no reliable D call. Material: PBMCs from blood, obtained on the day of vaccination. The origin of this receptor is a man aged 50 or older who received an inactivated influenza vaccine. The CDR3 DNA follows: TGTGCCTGGAGTGTCTTTTCCTCCTACGAGCAGTACTTC. The encoded protein is CAWSVFSSYEQYF.